The clone carrying this T cell receptor (beta chain) has a count of ten or more. These data originate in a study of neurological immune-mediated disorders. CDR1 SGHRS and CDR2 YFSETQ come from the germline V gene. Trimming cost V 6 bases and J 1 base; bases outside gene matches: 7. This CDR3 has 14 amino acids. TCRdb itself ran the 5' RACE reads through MiXCR, one entry per CDR3 protein. Seen here are about 46,000 distinct CDR3 sequences, 1.9% observed once, and the top ten hold approximately 2.3%. The chain carries TRBV5-1 and TRBJ2-7; 7 bases fit TRBD1. This clonotype was obtained from a woman in her 40s with multiple sclerosis. Source material: PBMCs. CDR3 sequence reads: CASKPQGNSYEQYF. The CDR3, as DNA: TGCGCCAGCAAACCACAGGGGAATTCCTACGAGCAGTACTTC.